One sample yielded the 3 T cell receptor beta chains listed below, sequenced in a study of blood T cell repertoires in COVID-19. The assay was immunoSEQ multiplex PCR, and TCRdb's table has in-frame clones only and misses some. This table has roughly 70,000 clones, roughly 80% appearing once. The sample comprised peripheral blood. Source of these receptors: a woman of 80 years or more with active or convalescent COVID-19.

This chain connects TRBV6-2 or TRBV6-3 to TRBJ1-1; no reliable D call. Germline V gives CDR1 MNHEY, CDR2 SVGEGT. This CDR3 region has 14 residues. V shed 0 bases and J shed 0 bases, with 5 bases lying between them. The CDR3 spells CASSYSHMNTEAFF. Written as DNA, the CDR3 is TGTGCCAGCAGTTACTCCCACATGAACACTGAAGCTTTCTTT.

This chain connects TRBV9 to TRBJ2-3, with TRBD1 matching 9 bases. The germline gives CDR1 SGDLS, CDR2 YYNGEE. The J segment lost 12 bases and the V segment lost 0 bases, leaving 11 bases of the junction unmatched. This CDR3 region has 15 residues. As DNA, the CDR3 is TGTGCCAGCAGCGTAGAGAGAGGGGGACAGGGTGCTCAGTATTTT. It is translated as CASSVERGGQGAQYF. The full variable domain, its missing parts supplied by reference TRBV9 and TRBJ2-3, is DSGVTQTPKHLITATGQRVTLRCSPRSGDLSVYWYQQSLDQGLQFLIQYYNGEERAKGNILERFSAQQFPDLHSELNLSSLELGDSALYFCASSVERGGQGAQYFGPGTRLTVL.

V is TRBV7-9 and J is TRBJ2-3; TRBD2 agrees at 11 bases. The length of the CDR3 is 18 residues. Trimming cost V 5 bases and J 0 bases; bases outside gene matches: 10. Per the germline V gene, CDR1 is SEHNR and CDR2 is FQNEAQ (reference sequence). The CDR3 loop reads CASSLYLAGGTSTDTQYF. The CDR3 coding sequence is TGTGCCAGCAGCCTATACCTAGCGGGGGGTACTAGCACAGATACGCAGTATTTT. Full variable domain (outside the CDR3, taken from reference TRBV7-9 and TRBJ2-3): DTGVSQNPRHKITKRGQNVTFRCDPISEHNRLYWYRQTLGQGPEFLTYFQNEAQLEKSRLLSDRFSAERPKGSFSTLEIQRTEQGDSAMYLCASSLYLAGGTSTDTQYFGPGTRLTVL.